Shown below are 32 T cell receptor beta chains from a single sample sequenced in a study of T-cell reconstitution after alpha-beta-depleted transplantation in children. Construction of the TCRbeta library involved unique molecular identifiers. TCRdb reprocessed the PCR reads with MiXCR, giving one entry per CDR3 protein. The table has some 200,000 distinct CDR3 sequences, 9.7% seen once. The sample consisted of PBMCs from the stem cell graft donor, taken from the stem cell graft. Receptor source: a human donor who donated a stem cell graft to a child with SCID.

This clonotype was detected a few times. V gene TRBV12-3 or TRBV12-4 combines with J gene TRBJ2-2, with TRBD2 as a possible D gene (6 bases). V lost 6 bases and J 8 bases, leaving 16 bases between the germline ends. The CDR3 is made up of 14 amino acids. The CDR3 sequence is CASRDRELFGELFF. The DNA of the CDR3 is TGTGCCAGCAGGGACCGGGAGCTCTTTGGGGAGCTGTTTTTT.

The J gene is TRBJ2-3, the V gene TRBV24-1; 11 positions agree with TRBD2. The CDR3 has 16 amino acids. Germline CDR1 and CDR2: KGHDR and SFDVKD. Trimming removed 10 bases from V and 5 bases from J; junction bases left unmatched: 13. CDR3 in DNA: TGTGCCACTTCGAGGACTAGCGGGTTAGCAATAGATACGCAGTATTTT. Protein sequence: CATSRTSGLAIDTQYF.

As for this clonotype: This may stem from a read error, because a much larger clone lies one nucleotide away. This chain uses TRBV25-1 with TRBJ1-2, with 9 positions matching TRBD1. This CDR3 contains 16 residues. Germline V gene lookup returns CDR1 MGHDK and CDR2 SYGVNS. CDR3 sequence: CASSEFSGQGHYGYAF. The CDR3 nucleotides read TGTGCCAGCAGTGAATTTTCGGGACAGGGACACTATGGCTACGCCTTC.

This clonotype has at least ten counts. The V call is TRBV10-3, the J call TRBJ1-1; D call uncertain. Germline values: CDR1 ENHRY, CDR2 SYGVKD. V dropped 8 bases and J dropped 2 bases, with 12 bases sitting between them. The CDR3 extends over 13 amino acids. In DNA, the CDR3 is TGTGCCATCGGAGACGGACTTAACACTGAAGCTTTCTTT. It codes for CAIGDGLNTEAFF.

V usage is TRBV5-4 and J usage is TRBJ1-2; a possible D gene is TRBD1 (6 bases). V shed 0 bases and J shed 8 bases, with 8 bases lying between them. CDR1 and CDR2 (germline): SGHNT, YYREEE (reference sequence). CDR3 size: 12 residues. CDR3 in DNA: TGTGCCAGCAGCTTGGGGGGGCCCGGCTACACCTTC. Residues: CASSLGGPGYTF.

This clonotype has a count of ten or more. The chain couples TRBV6-5 to TRBJ2-5; D is undetermined. V lost 5 bases and J lost 2, with 12 bases in between. Germline CDR1 MNHEY, CDR2 SVGAGI. The CDR3 length is 14 residues. The chain's CDR3 is CASSTRGRQETQYF. The DNA for the CDR3 is TGTGCCAGCAGTACCCGAGGCAGACAAGAGACCCAGTACTTC.

In its sample, this clonotype was seen many times. The chain has TRBV20-1 and TRBJ2-7; TRBD1 agrees at 8 bases. Germline CDR1 and CDR2: DFQATT and SNEGSKA (reference sequence). The CDR3 is 15 residues long. J gave up 2 bases and V 0 bases, and 6 bases lay outside the gene matches. The CDR3 is CSARDWGTGTYEQYF. The CDR3 nucleotides are TGCAGTGCTAGAGATTGGGGGACAGGAACCTACGAGCAGTACTTC.

A word on this clonotype: Compared with germline, one end of the junction differs, possibly owing to a read error. V is TRBV2 and J is TRBJ1-2; weak D call: TRBD1 (6 bases). The CDR3 sequence is 13 residues long. Germline V lookup: CDR1 SNHLY, CDR2 FYNNEI. CDR3 bases: TGTGCCAGCAGTGTGGACCAGGGGTATGGCGACACCTTC. Translation: CASSVDQGYGDTF.

With respect to this clonotype: A much larger clone sits a single nucleotide away, making a read error possible. V usage is TRBV20-1 and J usage is TRBJ1-2; possibly TRBD1 for D (6 bases). Germline V lookup: CDR1 DFQATT, CDR2 SNEGSKA (reference sequence). This CDR3 is built from 12 residues. CDR3 DNA sequence: TGCAGTGCTAGTTTGCCAGGGGCTGGCGACACCTTC. Amino acid sequence: CSASLPGAGDTF.

This clonotype showed up many times. The chain is built from TRBV20-1 and TRBJ1-2; D unresolved. Between the trimmed V and J ends, which lost 3 bases and 4 bases, there was a span of 6 bases. The CDR3 extends over 11 amino acids. Germline V CDR1 and CDR2: DFQATT, SNEGSKA (reference sequence). CDR3: CSARGSYGYTF. The CDR3 DNA reads as TGCAGTGCTAGGGGGTCCTATGGCTACACCTTC.

This clonotype was seen ten or more times. This chain joins TRBV5-5 and TRBJ1-2; D uncertain. CDR1 and CDR2 (germline): SGHKS, YYEKEE (reference sequence). There are 13 residues in the CDR3. Trimming took 0 bases from V and 8 from J, leaving 11 bases between them. The DNA of the CDR3 is TGTGCCAGCAGCTTGGGAGAGATGCGGGGCTACACCTTC. Translating gives CASSLGEMRGYTF.

This clonotype has at least ten counts. This chain uses TRBV20-1 with TRBJ2-1; 8 bases fit TRBD1. This CDR3 is built from 13 residues. The V segment lost 7 bases and the J segment 5 bases; nucleotides outside the gene matches: 7. The germline V gene encodes CDR1 DFQATT and CDR2 SNEGSKA (reference sequence). The CDR3, as DNA: TGCAGTGAGTCGGGACAGGCTGACAATGAGCAGTTCTTC. Its translation is CSESGQADNEQFF.

In its sample, this clonotype was seen a few times. J is TRBJ2-7 and V is TRBV20-1; TRBD2 is a possible D gene (6 bases). The CDR3 is made up of 17 amino acids. Germline assignment: CDR1 DFQATT and CDR2 SNEGSKA (reference sequence). Trimming took off 0 bases at V and 2 bases at J, with 20 bases between the two ends. CDR3 amino acids: CSARDGGDGGGAYEQYF. The CDR3 DNA is TGCAGTGCTAGAGACGGTGGCGACGGGGGTGGGGCCTACGAGCAGTACTTC.

This clonotype was observed a handful of times. The chain combines TRBV7-2 with TRBJ2-4, with a tentative D call TRBD2 (6 bases). CDR3 length: 15 residues. CDR1 and CDR2 from the germline V gene are SGHTA and FQGNSA. Between the trimmed V and J ends, which lost 5 bases and 5 bases, there was a span of 16 bases. This chain's CDR3 is CASSPLLATENIQYF. As DNA, the CDR3 is TGTGCCAGCAGCCCACTTCTAGCGACAGAAAACATTCAGTACTTC.

The table lists this clonotype with many counts. The chain carries TRBV5-1 and TRBJ1-2; the D gene is possibly TRBD1 (6 bases). Germline CDR1 and CDR2: SGHRS and YFSETQ. This CDR3 has 17 amino acids. V was pared by 4 bases and J by 1 base, with 20 bases between. CDR3: CASSPGTGLPHNYGYTF. The CDR3 coding sequence is TGCGCCAGCAGCCCGGGAACAGGGCTCCCTCATAACTATGGCTACACCTTC.

This clonotype occurred many times. The chain combines TRBV7-2 with TRBJ2-1; the D gene is possibly TRBD2 (5 bases). Germline CDR1 reads SGHTA; CDR2 reads FQGNSA. Trimming left V 4 bases short and J 3 bases short, with 10 bases between. CDR3 length equals 14 residues. Written as DNA, the CDR3 is TGTGCCAGCAGCTCCCTCGGGGTCTACAATGAGCAGTTCTTC. The encoded protein is CASSSLGVYNEQFF.

This clonotype was counted at least ten times. The V and J genes are TRBV19 and TRBJ1-5; D is unclear. V was pared by 3 bases and J by 1 base, with 4 bases between. Germline CDR1 reads LNHDA; CDR2 reads SQIVND (reference sequence). There are 13 residues in the CDR3. In nucleotides, the CDR3 is TGTGCCAGTAGTATTCAGAGCAATCAGCCCCAGCATTTT. Translation gives CASSIQSNQPQHF.

This clonotype was counted between two and nine times. V is TRBV5-6 and J is TRBJ2-5, with D possibly called TRBD1 or TRBD2 (5 bases each). The CDR3 spans 15 residues. V was cut by 4 bases and J by 1 base, with 14 bases left in between. Looked up from germline, CDR1 is SGHDT and CDR2 is YYEEEE. The chain's CDR3 is CASSPVGAGQETQYF. DNA for the CDR3: TGTGCCAGCAGCCCAGTCGGGGCCGGCCAAGAGACCCAGTACTTC.

This clonotype was found many times. The V gene is TRBV4-1, the J gene TRBJ1-5; 7 bases are a match to TRBD1. The CDR3 covers 14 residues. In germline, CDR1 is MGHRA, CDR2 YSYEKL. V trimming: 4 bases; J trimming: 3 bases; junction bases outside the gene matches: 3. CDR3 in amino acids: CASSPGTVNQPQHF. CDR3 sequence (DNA): TGCGCCAGCAGCCCTGGGACAGTCAATCAGCCCCAGCATTTT.

This clonotype was counted a few times. The gene calls are TRBV6-1 and TRBJ2-5; no clear D. The CDR3 has 14 amino acids. Trimming left V 5 bases short and J 7 bases short, with 17 bases between. Germline CDR1 is MNHNS and CDR2 is SASEGT. Here the CDR3 DNA reads TGTGCCAGCAGTACGAGCTTTCGCTCGGGGACCCAGTACTTC. This translates into CASSTSFRSGTQYF.

This clonotype was observed many times. V gene TRBV5-1 combines with J gene TRBJ2-5, with TRBD2 as a possible D gene (5 bases). The germline V gene has CDR1 SGHRS and CDR2 YFSETQ. V gave up 5 bases and J gave up 0 bases, with 8 bases separating them. The CDR3 is 13 residues long. The CDR3 DNA is TGCGCCAGCAGGGCCGGGAACCAAGAGACCCAGTACTTC. Its translation: CASRAGNQETQYF.

This clonotype was observed at least ten times. This chain connects TRBV5-1 to TRBJ1-5; D unclear. Per the germline V gene, CDR1 is SGHRS and CDR2 is YFSETQ. The CDR3 has 14 residues. Trimming left V 5 bases short and J 4 bases short, with 13 bases between. CDR3 DNA: TGCGCCAGCAGTCCTGGAGCCATTAATCAGCCCCAGCATTTT. Its protein product is CASSPGAINQPQHF.

This clonotype was seen many times. This chain links TRBV10-3 with TRBJ1-2, with TRBD1 matching 8 bases. The CDR3 extends over 15 amino acids. The J segment lost 6 bases and the V segment lost 3 bases, leaving 9 bases of the junction unmatched. Germline loops: CDR1 ENHRY, CDR2 SYGVKD. The CDR3 bases are TGTGCCATCAGTGACCAAACAGGGGGGGGAAATGGCTACACCTTC. Translation: CAISDQTGGGNGYTF.

This clonotype occurred many times. The chain has TRBV20-1 and TRBJ2-3; tentatively, D is TRBD2 (7 bases). CDR3 length: 14 residues. The V and J ends lost 6 bases and 4 bases respectively, with 17 bases between them. CDR1 and CDR2 from the germline V gene are DFQATT and SNEGSKA (reference sequence). As DNA, the CDR3 is TGCAGTGCCCCGAGGGGGGGGGCCGCAGATACGCAGTATTTT. Its protein product is CSAPRGGAADTQYF.

This clonotype has more than one count but fewer than ten. The J gene is TRBJ2-7, the V gene TRBV20-1; TRBD2 matches 9 bases. The junction had 19 bases not matched to a gene; V was cut back by 5 bases and J by 2 bases. The CDR3 extends over 18 amino acids. Germline CDR1 is DFQATT and CDR2 is SNEGSKA (reference sequence). DNA for the CDR3: TGCAGTGCTCGCGGGGGGGATGGGGGACATGCAATTACCTACGAGCAGTACTTC. This translates into CSARGGDGGHAITYEQYF.

In its sample, this clonotype was seen many times. The V call is TRBV5-1, the J call TRBJ2-3; no reliable D call. Germline CDR1 reads SGHRS; CDR2 reads YFSETQ. V was cut by 0 bases and J by 6 bases, with 8 bases left in between. The CDR3 sequence is 13 residues long. The CDR3 DNA is TGCGCCAGCAGCTTGGAGCACGGGGATACGCAGTATTTT. It specifies CASSLEHGDTQYF.

This clonotype has at least ten counts. V and J are TRBV20-1 and TRBJ2-3; tentatively, D is TRBD1 (5 bases). The germline CDR1 and CDR2 sequences are DFQATT and SNEGSKA (reference sequence). The ends were cut back, 3 bases at V and 3 bases at J, with 19 bases in the middle. The CDR3 consists of 16 residues. In DNA form, the CDR3 reads TGCAGTGCTAGGAAGGACATTTCGTCCAGGACAGATACGCAGTATTTT. Residues: CSARKDISSRTDTQYF.

In its sample, this clonotype was seen many times. This sequence joins TRBV6-1 and TRBJ1-2, with 10 positions matching TRBD1. The CDR3 is 14 residues long. V dropped 1 base and J dropped 4; count of bases not matched to a gene: 0. CDR1 MNHNS and CDR2 SASEGT come from the germline V gene. The DNA of the CDR3 is TGTGCCAGCAGTGAAGGGACAGGGGGCTATGGCTACACCTTC. This encodes CASSEGTGGYGYTF.

This clonotype was seen ten or more times. The rearrangement uses TRBV2 and TRBJ1-1; D unresolved. The CDR3 totals 13 residues. V lost 7 bases and J lost 4, with 13 bases in between. Germline V gene lookup returns CDR1 SNHLY and CDR2 FYNNEI. The CDR3 reads CASTQGWGTEAFF. CDR3 nucleotide sequence: TGTGCCAGCACCCAAGGGTGGGGCACTGAAGCTTTCTTT.

Ten or more counts support this clonotype. The chain has TRBV5-1 and TRBJ2-1; D is possibly TRBD2 (7 bases). This CDR3 has 19 residues. Deletions cut 0 bases from V and 3 bases from J, with 22 bases between. The germline CDR1 and CDR2 sequences are SGHRS and YFSETQ. The DNA for the CDR3 is TGCGCCAGCAGCTTGGTCAGACTAGCAGGCAACAGGGACTACAATGAGCAGTTCTTC. Translated: CASSLVRLAGNRDYNEQFF.

This clonotype showed up many times. This chain uses TRBV3-1 with TRBJ1-2, with D uncertain. The CDR3 spans 12 residues. Germline CDR1 reads LGHDT; CDR2 reads YNNKEL (reference sequence). Trimming took off 3 bases at V and 3 bases at J, with 5 bases between the two ends. CDR3 region: CASSQGDYGYTF. The CDR3 DNA is TGTGCCAGCAGCCAGGGCGACTATGGCTACACCTTC. Full variable domain (missing parts from reference TRBV3-1 and TRBJ1-2): DTAVSQTPKYLVTQMGNDKSIKCEQNLGHDTMYWYKQDSKKFLKIMFSYNNKELIINETVPNRFSPKSPDKAHLNLHINSLELGDSAVYFCASSQGDYGYTFGSGTRLTVV.

This clonotype appeared many times. The rearrangement links TRBV12-3 or TRBV12-4 to TRBJ2-3; a possible D gene is TRBD1 (6 bases). Trimming shortened V by 0 bases and J by 4 bases, and 11 bases separated the two germline ends. The CDR3 covers 15 residues. CDR3 in DNA: TGTGCCAGCAGTTTAGCACAGGGTGGTCCAGATACGCAGTATTTT. Protein product: CASSLAQGGPDTQYF.